This entry concerns a single TCR beta chain. In its sample, this clone was seen once. The specificity of this receptor is unknown. No base-level quality is on record; no much larger clone is a single base apart. The germline V gene yields MNHEY for CDR1 and SVGAGI for CDR2. The trim is 5 bases for V and 5 bases for J, with a gap of 9 bases between the germline ends. The CDR3 starts with the cysteine, ends with the phenylalanine, and has 12 residues. Only the CDR3 DNA stays, 36 bases, in frame from base 1. The method was the immunoSEQ multiplex PCR assay. Each sample had some 9.7 x 10^4 TCR templates assayed by the deep sequencing platform. Genomic DNA extracted from sorted T cells was the material used for TCRbeta CDR3 sequencing. The original methods were these. The R programming language was used for clonal analysis of TCRbeta CDR3 data. Comparing unstimulated samples against CFSE-low samples taken after the reaction was how alloreactive CD4+ and CD8+ clones were defined. Regulatory or non-regulatory origin of alloreactive CD4+ clones was assigned by matching sequences to the sorted unstimulated Treg and non-Treg repertoires. Sourced from immuneACCESS, this table was stored by TCRdb with only in-frame sequences that have V and J called. A share of the clones is absent; for the studies checked, an unresolved V gene accounts for under half, and the remainder has no known explanation. That table is the source of V, J and clone size, and D and trimming were worked out from the DNA. The sample table holds 75,000 to 100,000 clones, of which roughly 94% were seen once. 1% to 1.5% of the sample goes to the ten largest clones.

The data are from a study of siplizumab effects on memory and regulatory T cells (dated by TCRdb to 2018 to 2020). A note on the overall study: The effect of the anti-CD2 antibody siplizumab on alloreactive T-cell subsets was examined in allogeneic mixed lymphocyte reactions constructed from human PBMCs. The paper as a whole reports these results and caveats: A naive or memory phenotype could not be assigned to roughly 75-97% of proliferating CD4+ or CD8+ clones. Sequences below about 10^-5 frequency were poorly captured, so only a minor fraction of alloreactive clones could be mapped to unstimulated subsets. Whether proliferating Tregs from siplizumab cultures actually had suppressive function was not functionally confirmed. Among mappable alloreactive CD4+ clones, the Treg-derived fraction averaged approximately 63% with siplizumab versus 26.9% in control reactions. Siplizumab significantly reduced the cumulative frequency of alloreactive sequences traceable to unstimulated CD4+ memory T cells. Greater diversity appeared to be present in unstimulated naive T cells than in memory T cells, and a substantial contribution to the alloresponse seemed to be made by naive cells.

Sorted unstimulated T cells and proliferating T cells recovered from mixed lymphocyte reactions were subjected to TCRbeta CDR3 sequencing. Fresh whole blood from under 13 HLA-typed healthy donors was used as the source from which PBMCs were isolated. To map where alloreactive clones came from, CD4+ non-regulatory T cells in the unstimulated state were FACS-sorted. This TCR came from a human donor in good health. The specimen sequenced was non-Treg CD4+ T cells sorted from blood. Per the publication, the cell subset or site label means: FACS-sorted unstimulated CD4+ non-regulatory T cells. Recombination linked TRBV6-5 to TRBJ1-2, with no reliable assignment of the D segment. The base sequence is TGTGCCAGCAGTCGGACGGGTTATGGCTACACCTTC. Its protein product is CASSRTGYGYTF.